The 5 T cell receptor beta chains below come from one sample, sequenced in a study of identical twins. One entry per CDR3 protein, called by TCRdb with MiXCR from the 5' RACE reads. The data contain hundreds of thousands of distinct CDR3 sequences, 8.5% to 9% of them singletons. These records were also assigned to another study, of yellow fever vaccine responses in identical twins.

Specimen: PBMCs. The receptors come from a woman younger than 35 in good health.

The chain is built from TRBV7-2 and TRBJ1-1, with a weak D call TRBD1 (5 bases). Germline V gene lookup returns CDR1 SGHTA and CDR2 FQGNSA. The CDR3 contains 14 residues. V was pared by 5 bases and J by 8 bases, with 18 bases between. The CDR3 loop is CASSPQTLRGEAFF. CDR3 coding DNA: TGTGCCAGCAGCCCCCAGACACTTCGGGGGGAAGCTTTCTTT.

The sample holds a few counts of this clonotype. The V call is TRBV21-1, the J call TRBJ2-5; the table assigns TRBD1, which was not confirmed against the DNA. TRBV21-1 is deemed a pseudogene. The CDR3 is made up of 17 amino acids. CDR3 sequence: CASSKALLGRGGETQYF. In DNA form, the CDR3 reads TGTGCCAGCAGCAAAGCGCTTTTGGGCAGGGGGGGAGAGACCCAGTACTTC.

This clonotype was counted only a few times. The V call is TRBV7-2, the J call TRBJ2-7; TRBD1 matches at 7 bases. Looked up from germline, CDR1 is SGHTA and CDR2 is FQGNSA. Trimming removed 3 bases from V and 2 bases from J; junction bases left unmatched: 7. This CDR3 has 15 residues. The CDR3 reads CASSFFGDSTYEQYF. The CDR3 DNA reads TGTGCCAGCAGCTTTTTTGGGGACAGCACCTACGAGCAGTACTTC. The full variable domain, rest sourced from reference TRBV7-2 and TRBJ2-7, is GAGVSQSPSNKVTEKGKDVELRCDPISGHTALYWYRQSLGQGLEFLIYFQGNSAPDKSGLPSDRFSAERTGGSVSTLTIQRTQQEDSAVYLCASSFFGDSTYEQYFGPGTRLTVT.

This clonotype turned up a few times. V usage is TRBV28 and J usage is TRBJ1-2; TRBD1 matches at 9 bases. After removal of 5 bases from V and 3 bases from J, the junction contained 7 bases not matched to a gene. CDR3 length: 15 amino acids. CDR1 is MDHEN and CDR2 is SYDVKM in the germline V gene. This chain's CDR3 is CASSPGTGRYYGYTF. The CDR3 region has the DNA TGTGCCAGCAGTCCCGGGACAGGGAGGTACTATGGCTACACCTTC.

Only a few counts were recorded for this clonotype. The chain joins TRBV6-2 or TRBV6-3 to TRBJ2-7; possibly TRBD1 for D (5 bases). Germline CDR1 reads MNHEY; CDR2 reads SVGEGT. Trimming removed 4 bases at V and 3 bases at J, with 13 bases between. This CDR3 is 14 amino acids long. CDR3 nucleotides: TGTGCCAGCAGTTCGGTGGTCAGGGACTACGAGCAGTACTTC. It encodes CASSSVVRDYEQYF.